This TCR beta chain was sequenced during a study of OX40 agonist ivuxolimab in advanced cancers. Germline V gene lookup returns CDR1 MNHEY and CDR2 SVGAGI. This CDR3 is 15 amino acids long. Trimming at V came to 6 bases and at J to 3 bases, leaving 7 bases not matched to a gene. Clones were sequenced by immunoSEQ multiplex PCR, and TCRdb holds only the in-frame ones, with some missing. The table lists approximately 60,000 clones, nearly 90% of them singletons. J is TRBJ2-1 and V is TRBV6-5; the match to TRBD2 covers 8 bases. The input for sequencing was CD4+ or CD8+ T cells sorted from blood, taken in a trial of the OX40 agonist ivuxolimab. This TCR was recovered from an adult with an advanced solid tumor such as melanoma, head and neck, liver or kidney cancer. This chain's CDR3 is CASSLAGGLYNEQFF. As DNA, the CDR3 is TGTGCCAGCAGCCTGGCGGGGGGACTCTACAATGAGCAGTTCTTC.